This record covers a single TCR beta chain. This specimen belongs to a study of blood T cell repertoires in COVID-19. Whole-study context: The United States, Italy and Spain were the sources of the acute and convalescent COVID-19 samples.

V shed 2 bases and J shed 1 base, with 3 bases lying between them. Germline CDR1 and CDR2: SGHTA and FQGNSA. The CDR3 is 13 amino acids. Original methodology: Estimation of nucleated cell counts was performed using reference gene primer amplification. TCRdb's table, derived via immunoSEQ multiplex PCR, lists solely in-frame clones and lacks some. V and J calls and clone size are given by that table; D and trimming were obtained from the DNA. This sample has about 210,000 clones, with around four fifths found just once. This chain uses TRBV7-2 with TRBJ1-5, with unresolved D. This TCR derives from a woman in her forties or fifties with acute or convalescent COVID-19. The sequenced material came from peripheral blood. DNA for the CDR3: TGTGCCAGCAGCTTAACAAGCAATCAGCCCCAGCATTTT. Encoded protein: CASSLTSNQPQHF.